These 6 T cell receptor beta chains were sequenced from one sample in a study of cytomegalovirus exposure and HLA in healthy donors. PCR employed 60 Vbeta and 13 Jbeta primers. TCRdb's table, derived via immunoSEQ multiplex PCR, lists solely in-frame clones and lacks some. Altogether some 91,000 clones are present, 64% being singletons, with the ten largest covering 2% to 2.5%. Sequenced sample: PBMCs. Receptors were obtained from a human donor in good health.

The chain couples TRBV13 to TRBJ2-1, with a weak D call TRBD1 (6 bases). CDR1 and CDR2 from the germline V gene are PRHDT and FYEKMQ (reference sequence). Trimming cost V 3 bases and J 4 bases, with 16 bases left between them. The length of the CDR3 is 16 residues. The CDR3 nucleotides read TGTGCCAGCAGCTTCCTAACAGGGAGTGGGTACAATGAGCAGTTCTTC. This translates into CASSFLTGSGYNEQFF.

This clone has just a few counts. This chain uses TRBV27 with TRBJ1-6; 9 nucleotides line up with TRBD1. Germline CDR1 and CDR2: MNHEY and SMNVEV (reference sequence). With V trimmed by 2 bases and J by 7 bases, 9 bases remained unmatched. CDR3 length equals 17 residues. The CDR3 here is CASSLISIGTGNSPLHF. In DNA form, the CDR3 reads TGTGCCAGCAGTTTAATCTCAATCGGGACAGGGAATTCACCCCTCCACTTT.

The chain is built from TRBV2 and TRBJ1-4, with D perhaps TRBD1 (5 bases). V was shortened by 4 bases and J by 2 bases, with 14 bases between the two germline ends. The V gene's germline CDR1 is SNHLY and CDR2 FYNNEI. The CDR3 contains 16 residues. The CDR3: CASSGLGGSTNEKLFF. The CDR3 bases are TGTGCCAGCAGTGGGTTGGGGGGTTCTACTAATGAAAAACTGTTTTTT. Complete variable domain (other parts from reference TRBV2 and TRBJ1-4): EPEVTQTPSHQVTQMGQEVILRCVPISNHLYFYWYRQILGQKVEFLVSFYNNEISEKSEIFDDQFSVERPDGSNFTLKIRSTKLEDSAMYFCASSGLGGSTNEKLFFGSGTQLSVL.

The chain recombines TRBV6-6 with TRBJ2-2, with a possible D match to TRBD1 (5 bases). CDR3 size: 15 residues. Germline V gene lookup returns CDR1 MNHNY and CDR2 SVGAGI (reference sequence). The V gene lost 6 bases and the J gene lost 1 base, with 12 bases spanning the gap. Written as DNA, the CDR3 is TGTGCCAGCAGAACAGGCAATATGAACACCGGGGAGCTGTTTTTT. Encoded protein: CASRTGNMNTGELFF.

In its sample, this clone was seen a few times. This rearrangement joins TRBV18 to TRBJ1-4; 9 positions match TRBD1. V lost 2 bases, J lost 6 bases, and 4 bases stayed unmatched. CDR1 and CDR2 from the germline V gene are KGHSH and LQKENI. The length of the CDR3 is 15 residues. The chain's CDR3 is CASSPGDREDEKLFF. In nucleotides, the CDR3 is TGTGCCAGCTCACCAGGGGACAGGGAGGATGAAAAACTGTTTTTT.

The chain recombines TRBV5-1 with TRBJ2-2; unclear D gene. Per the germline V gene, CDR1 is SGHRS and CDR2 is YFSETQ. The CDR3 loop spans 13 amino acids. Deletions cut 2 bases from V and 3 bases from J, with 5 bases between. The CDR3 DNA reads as TGCGCCAGCAGCTTCCCAGACACCGGGGAGCTGTTTTTT. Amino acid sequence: CASSFPDTGELFF.